These 26 T cell receptor beta chains share one sample of origin, sequenced in a study of cytomegalovirus exposure and HLA in healthy donors. With 60 Vbeta and 13 Jbeta primers, the PCR was carried out. Measured with immunoSEQ multiplex PCR; TCRdb has only the in-frame clones, and not every one. The data hold about 190,000 clones, with around 82% observed a single time. Sequencing was done on a sample of PBMCs. These receptors originate from a woman aged 25 to 39 in good health and CMV-seropositive.

The V gene is TRBV12-5, the J gene TRBJ2-2; 13 bases line up with TRBD2. Unmatched junction bases numbered 10, after V lost 0 bases and J lost 3 bases. Germline V lookup: CDR1 LGHNT, CDR2 FRNRAP. The CDR3 spans 20 residues. The CDR3 here is CASGLVWGTSGRADTGELFF. CDR3 nucleotides: TGTGCTAGTGGTTTGGTTTGGGGTACTAGCGGGAGGGCCGACACCGGGGAGCTGTTTTTT.

For the CDR3, the DNA is TGTGCCAGCAGCGGAAGAGAGACAGCCATGCATCAGCCCCAGCATTTT. Residues: CASSGRETAMHQPQHF. The chain carries TRBV7-2 and TRBJ1-5, with TRBD1 as a possible D gene (5 bases). The germline V gene encodes CDR1 SGHTA and CDR2 FQGNSA. The CDR3 is 16 amino acids. V dropped 5 bases and J dropped 5 bases, with 19 bases sitting between them.

The chain is built from TRBV10-3 and TRBJ1-4, with TRBD1 matching over 10 bases. Germline V gene lookup returns CDR1 ENHRY and CDR2 SYGVKD. Trimming at V came to 3 bases and at J to 6 bases, leaving 7 bases not matched to a gene. The CDR3 covers 16 residues. The CDR3 DNA is TGTGCCATCAGTGACGGCACCGGGACAGGGGATGAAAAACTGTTTTTT. Encoded protein: CAISDGTGTGDEKLFF.

This chain links TRBV30 with TRBJ1-6, with TRBD1 matching over 7 bases. J was trimmed by 6 bases and V by 7 bases; bases with no gene match: 3. The CDR3 contains 12 residues. CDR1 is GTSNPN and CDR2 is SVGIG in the germline V gene (reference sequence). CDR3 amino acids: CASHRGNSPLHF. For the CDR3, the DNA is TGTGCCTCCCACAGGGGTAATTCACCCCTCCACTTT.

The genes are TRBV28 and TRBJ2-7; D is unclear. The CDR3 sequence is 11 residues long. The V gene's germline CDR1 is MDHEN and CDR2 SYDVKM. The V end lost 6 bases, the J end lost 9 bases, and 12 bases lay between the germline ends. The CDR3 region is CASSTVARQYF. The CDR3 nucleotides read TGTGCCAGCAGCACCGTGGCTAGGCAGTACTTC.

The genes are TRBV27 and TRBJ1-6, with D tentatively TRBD1 (5 bases). Trimming left V 2 bases short and J 8 bases short, with 10 bases between. The germline V gene encodes CDR1 MNHEY and CDR2 SMNVEV (reference sequence). The CDR3 has 14 amino acids. The DNA for the CDR3 is TGTGCCAGCAGTTTACCAGGGCCGGATTCACCCCTCCACTTT. Translated, it gives CASSLPGPDSPLHF.

This clone showed up just a few times. The chain is built from TRBV6-5 and TRBJ1-1; TRBD1 aligns across 7 bases. The V gene end was trimmed by 6 bases and the J gene end by 1 base; junction bases not matched to a gene: 8. The CDR3 is 15 amino acids. The germline CDR1 and CDR2 sequences are MNHEY and SVGAGI. CDR3 amino acids: CASRNKGARNTEAFF. The CDR3, as DNA: TGTGCCAGCAGAAACAAGGGGGCGAGGAACACTGAAGCTTTCTTT.

The V call is TRBV6-1, the J call TRBJ1-1; no reliable D call. Germline-derived CDR1 and CDR2 are MNHNS and SASEGT. The CDR3 loop spans 14 amino acids. V lost 3 bases and J lost 4, with 12 bases in between. CDR3 in DNA: TGTGCCAGCAGTGATTCGTGGCTCTTCACTGAAGCTTTCTTT. Encoded protein: CASSDSWLFTEAFF.

The V gene is TRBV11-2, the J gene TRBJ2-6, with D possibly TRBD1 on 5 matching bases. This CDR3 region has 18 residues. V was shortened by 3 bases and J by 1 base, with 16 bases between the two germline ends. The V gene's germline CDR1 is SGHAT and CDR2 FQNNGV. In nucleotides, the CDR3 is TGTGCCAGCAGCTTTATTGGCAGGGCAAGTTCTGGGGCCAACGTCCTGACTTTC. It specifies CASSFIGRASSGANVLTF.

This clone has only one observation. V gene TRBV5-6 combines with J gene TRBJ2-7, with D perhaps matching TRBD2 (5 bases). The germline V and J ends were trimmed by 4 bases and 2 bases, with 10 bases remaining between them. The CDR3 contains 13 residues. The germline CDR1 and CDR2 sequences are SGHDT and YYEEEE. CDR3 sequence: CASSRTDAYEQYF. The CDR3 DNA reads TGTGCCAGCAGCCGGACTGACGCCTACGAGCAGTACTTC.

V and J are TRBV18 and TRBJ1-2; 9 bases are a match to TRBD1. The CDR3 is 15 residues long. Germline V gives CDR1 KGHSH, CDR2 LQKENI. With V trimmed by 0 bases and J by 6 bases, 5 bases remained unmatched. CDR3 sequence (DNA): TGTGCCAGCTCACCACCCGACAGGGGGTTAGATGGCTACACCTTC. Amino acids: CASSPPDRGLDGYTF.

The genes are TRBV4-3 and TRBJ2-5; 9 bases fit TRBD1. The J call is doubtful: the DNA matches TRBJ2-7 better. This CDR3 comprises 15 residues. Germline V gives CDR1 LGHNA, CDR2 YSLEER. CDR3 sequence reads: CASSQKQGAWDEQYF. The CDR3, as DNA: TGCGCCAGCAGCCAAAAACAGGGGGCGTGGGACGAGCAGTACTTC.

The chain is built from TRBV5-6 and TRBJ1-2, with TRBD1 identical over 11 bases. This CDR3 has 16 residues. The ends lost 5 bases at V and 1 base at J; junction bases unmatched: 7. Per the germline V gene, CDR1 is SGHDT and CDR2 is YYEEEE. The CDR3 region is CASSLGQGAFNYGYTF. In DNA, the CDR3 is TGTGCCAGCAGTCTCGGACAGGGGGCGTTTAACTATGGCTACACCTTC.

The V and J genes are TRBV5-1 and TRBJ1-5; D is unresolved. Germline CDR1 is SGHRS and CDR2 is YFSETQ. This CDR3 has 14 amino acids. Trimming stripped 0 bases from V and 7 bases from J, with 11 bases between. The CDR3 nucleotides are TGCGCCAGCAGCTTGGGGAGGGCCCGGCAGCCCCAGCATTTT. It is translated as CASSLGRARQPQHF.

V is TRBV28 and J is TRBJ2-7, with a tentative D call TRBD2 (5 bases). This CDR3 is built from 17 residues. From germline, CDR1 is MDHEN and CDR2 SYDVKM. The ends were cut back, 2 bases at V and 3 bases at J, with 20 bases in the middle. CDR3 sequence reads: CASSLRGLRNLGYEQYF. CDR3 bases: TGTGCCAGCAGTTTAAGAGGACTGCGGAACTTGGGCTACGAGCAGTACTTC.

The rearrangement joins TRBV5-1 to TRBJ2-3, with 8 bases that match TRBD1. Trimming removed 1 base from V and 1 base from J; junction bases left unmatched: 5. This CDR3 spans 16 amino acids. Germline-derived CDR1 and CDR2 are SGHRS and YFSETQ. In DNA form, the CDR3 reads TGCGCCAGCAGCTTGACTCCGGGACAGGGCACAGATACGCAGTATTTT. Translation gives CASSLTPGQGTDTQYF.

This clone appeared a single time. The rearrangement uses TRBV30 and TRBJ1-2; the match to TRBD1 covers 7 bases. CDR3 length equals 12 residues. Germline V gives CDR1 GTSNPN, CDR2 SVGIG (reference sequence). The V and J ends lost 3 bases and 5 bases, in that order; junction bases with no gene match: 3. In DNA form, the CDR3 reads TGTGCCTGGAGGGGGACAGAATATGGCTACACCTTC. Translated: CAWRGTEYGYTF.

The J gene is TRBJ2-2, the V gene TRBV4-1; 8 nucleotides agree with TRBD2. Germline assignment: CDR1 MGHRA and CDR2 YSYEKL. Unmatched junction bases numbered 9, after V lost 3 bases and J lost 6 bases. There are 16 residues in the CDR3. CDR3 in DNA: TGCGCCAGCAGCCATTCTTCCGGGGGGGAGGCCGGGGAGCTGTTTTTT. Translated: CASSHSSGGEAGELFF.

The V and J genes are TRBV12-5 and TRBJ2-1; D is perhaps TRBD1 (5 bases). V was clipped by 6 bases and J by 4 bases, with 10 bases between them. This CDR3 has 13 amino acids. Germline V gene sequence: CDR1 LGHNT, CDR2 FRNRAP. The CDR3 region has the DNA TGTGCTAGTGGCTCGACAGAGTACAATGAGCAGTTCTTC. Its protein product is CASGSTEYNEQFF. Filled out from reference TRBV12-5 and TRBJ2-1, the complete variable domain reads DARVTQTPRHKVTEMGQEVTMRCQPILGHNTVFWYRQTMMQGLELLAYFRNRAPLDDSGMPKDRFSAEMPDATLATLKIQPSEPRDSAVYFCASGSTEYNEQFFGPGTRLTVL.

Here the CDR3 reads CASSLDPAEPQHF. The CDR3 DNA reads as TGTGCCAGCAGTCTAGACCCCGCCGAGCCCCAGCATTTT. The chain couples TRBV11-2 to TRBJ1-5; D gene ambiguous. V lost 6 bases to trimming and J lost 8 bases, with 14 bases between them. CDR1 SGHAT and CDR2 FQNNGV come from the germline V gene. This CDR3 spans 13 amino acids.

The rearrangement links TRBV10-3 to TRBJ1-3, with TRBD1 as a possible D gene (6 bases). Trimming shortened V by 1 base and J by 0 bases, and 22 bases separated the two germline ends. Germline V gene lookup returns CDR1 ENHRY and CDR2 SYGVKD. The CDR3 loop spans 20 amino acids. In DNA form, the CDR3 reads TGTGCCATCAGTGAGTTGCTTGGGGCCCACACAGGGCGCTCTGGAAACACCATATATTTT. As protein: CAISELLGAHTGRSGNTIYF.

This clone came up a few times. The rearrangement links TRBV30 to TRBJ2-3, with D maybe TRBD2 (5 bases). CDR1 GTSNPN and CDR2 SVGIG come from the germline V gene (reference sequence). There are 13 residues in the CDR3. With 1 base removed from V and 2 bases from J, the gap between germline ends came to 7 bases. CDR3 protein: CAWSGRDTDTQYF. The CDR3 coding sequence is TGTGCCTGGAGTGGCCGGGACACAGATACGCAGTATTTT.

In DNA, the CDR3 is TGTGCCAGCAGTCCGGGACAGATAGCCAAAAACATTCAGTACTTC. Translated: CASSPGQIAKNIQYF. The V call is TRBV28, the J call TRBJ2-4, with 7 bases identical to TRBD1. Losses at the gene ends were 5 bases for V and 0 bases for J; bases not matched to a gene: 4. Germline V gene sequence: CDR1 MDHEN, CDR2 SYDVKM. The CDR3 runs 15 residues.

J is TRBJ1-4 and V is TRBV5-4; no firm D call. The CDR3 consists of 13 residues. The V gene's germline CDR1 is SGHNT and CDR2 YYREEE (reference sequence). V was shortened by 0 bases and J by 5 bases, with 5 bases between the two germline ends. The CDR3 bases are TGTGCCAGCAGCTTGGACTTAAATGAAAAACTGTTTTTT. Translation gives CASSLDLNEKLFF.

CDR3 loop: CATGTGGAEQYF. Here the CDR3 DNA reads TGCGCCACTGGGACAGGGGGTGCGGAGCAGTACTTC. This chain links TRBV5-1 with TRBJ2-7; the match to TRBD1 covers 11 bases. V gave up 9 bases and J gave up 7 bases; unmatched junction bases: 6. CDR1 is SGHRS, CDR2 YFSETQ, per germline. The CDR3 loop spans 12 amino acids.

This chain connects TRBV18 to TRBJ1-3; 7 bases align to TRBD1. Germline lookup yields CDR1 KGHSH and CDR2 LQKENI. The junction had 8 bases not matched to a gene; V was cut back by 3 bases and J by 0 bases. The CDR3 is 17 residues long. CDR3 sequence: CASSPQSGTDSGNTIYF. The DNA of the CDR3 is TGTGCCAGCTCACCTCAATCCGGGACAGACTCTGGAAACACCATATATTTT.